Listed here is a single TCR beta chain. What it binds is not known. This sample includes further DNA sequences coding for the same CDR3. This sample was included in a study of cytomegalovirus exposure and HLA in healthy donors. Overall study findings and caveats: Associated with cytomegalovirus, according to the listing, were approximately 160 TCR beta chains.

Trimming removed 2 bases at V and 2 bases at J, with 9 bases between. Germline loops: CDR1 MNHEY, CDR2 SVGAGI. The CDR3 has 14 residues. Sequencing was performed with immunoSEQ multiplex PCR; in TCRdb, only in-frame clones are kept and a portion is missing. The table shows about 330,000 clones, with about nine tenths occurring only once. V gene TRBV6-5 combines with J gene TRBJ1-1; D is unclear. Material: PBMCs. The receptor comes from a woman aged 18-30 years in good health and CMV-seronegative. CDR3 sequence: CASSYRGGNTEAFF. The CDR3 nucleotides read TGTGCCAGCAGTTACCGGGGAGGCAACACTGAAGCTTTCTTT.